The 22 T cell receptor beta chains reported below all come from one sample, sequenced in a study of beta chain features in type 1 diabetes. Findings and limits, study-wide: There was a moderate but significant shortening of TCRB CDR3s in all four CD4+ subsets of Type 1 diabetes patients.

Their recognized antigens are unknown. The sequenced template was cDNA made from the entire isolated RNA. Libraries were prepared by immunoSEQ multiplex PCR; TCRdb keeps only in-frame clonotypes and omits some of them. The table shows some 190,000 clones, with around 8% occurring only once. The sample consisted of central memory CD4+ T cells from blood. These receptors all stem from a woman in her forties with type 1 diabetes.

This clone has only a few counts. This chain connects TRBV6-1 to TRBJ2-4, with D tentatively TRBD1 (6 bases). V was trimmed by 7 bases and J by 6 bases, leaving 13 bases between them. From germline, CDR1 is MNHNS and CDR2 SASEGT. The CDR3 spans 13 residues. The chain's CDR3 is CASNLDRPNIQYF. CDR3 DNA: TGTGCCAGCAATCTCGACAGGCCAAACATTCAGTACTTC.

Only a few counts were recorded for this clone. Within the sample, other DNA sequences also encode this same CDR3. The chain's CDR3 is CASSSGTFYNEQFF. The CDR3 DNA reads TGTGCCAGCAGTTCCGGGACTTTCTACAATGAGCAGTTCTTC. The chain combines TRBV2 with TRBJ2-1; D might be TRBD2 (6 bases). The CDR3 extends over 14 amino acids. V was pared by 5 bases and J by 3 bases, with 11 bases between. Looked up from germline, CDR1 is SNHLY and CDR2 is FYNNEI.

This chain joins TRBV2 and TRBJ1-5, with D perhaps TRBD1 (5 bases). Trimming took 6 bases from V and 7 from J, leaving 19 bases between them. Germline values: CDR1 SNHLY, CDR2 FYNNEI. The CDR3 length is 15 residues. CDR3 in DNA: TGTGCCAGCAGGAAGAACAGGCCTGAAGCGCAGCCCCAGCATTTT. Residues: CASRKNRPEAQPQHF.

The chain employs TRBV28 and TRBJ2-3, with D maybe TRBD1 (6 bases). Per the germline V gene, CDR1 is MDHEN and CDR2 is SYDVKM. This CDR3 has 15 residues. Trimming pared 6 bases from V and 0 bases from J, leaving 13 bases between. Here the CDR3 reads CASRRQASSTDTQYF. CDR3 sequence (DNA): TGTGCCAGCAGACGACAGGCCTCTAGCACAGATACGCAGTATTTT.

The chain has TRBV2 and TRBJ2-5, with 10 bases lining up with TRBD2. The CDR3 spans 13 residues. V was clipped by 6 bases and J by 4 bases; unmatched bases: 2. Germline CDR1 SNHLY, CDR2 FYNNEI. The CDR3 region has the DNA TGTGCCAGCAGGGTAGCGGGAGGAGAGACCCAGTACTTC. This gives the protein CASRVAGGETQYF.

In this sample, this clone turned up many times. The rearrangement joins TRBV4-3 to TRBJ2-1; 10 positions agree with TRBD2. V shed 0 bases and J 2 bases; nucleotides not matched to a gene: 10. This CDR3 contains 19 residues. Germline V gives CDR1 LGHNA, CDR2 YSLEER. The CDR3 DNA is TGCGCCAGCAGCCAAGATAGGTCTAGCGGGAGAGGAACCTACAATGAGCAGTTCTTC. This translates into CASSQDRSSGRGTYNEQFF.

This clone occurred a few times. The chain joins TRBV18 to TRBJ1-1; no clear D gene. Germline V gene lookup returns CDR1 KGHSH and CDR2 LQKENI. Trimming stripped 6 bases from V and 6 bases from J, with 17 bases between. The CDR3 spans 14 residues. CDR3 residues: CASSAFQEVPEAFF. The CDR3, as DNA: TGTGCCAGCTCCGCCTTTCAGGAGGTCCCTGAAGCTTTCTTT.

This clone was counted ten times or more. DNA for the CDR3: TGTGCCAGCTCGCTGGGACTAGCGAGACACAATGAGCAGTTCTTC. It is translated as CASSLGLARHNEQFF. The chain combines TRBV18 with TRBJ2-1, with TRBD2 matching over 10 bases. CDR3 length equals 15 residues. V shed 6 bases, J shed 5 bases, and the junction held 7 bases outside the gene matches. From germline, CDR1 is KGHSH and CDR2 LQKENI.

This sequence joins TRBV4-3 and TRBJ1-1, with D tentatively TRBD1 (5 bases). The germline gives CDR1 LGHNA, CDR2 YSLEER. The V and J ends lost 3 bases and 8 bases respectively, with 16 bases between them. The length of the CDR3 is 14 residues. CDR3 coding DNA: TGCGCCAGCAGCCATAGGGGCTCACTCTCGGAAGCTTTCTTT. As protein: CASSHRGSLSEAFF.

The V and J genes are TRBV5-1 and TRBJ1-1, with TRBD1 matching 9 bases. Germline loops: CDR1 SGHRS, CDR2 YFSETQ. Trimming at V came to 4 bases and at J to 1 base, leaving 11 bases not matched to a gene. The CDR3 is 17 residues long. CDR3 amino acids: CASSPGQGWKRNTEAFF. The CDR3 DNA reads TGCGCCAGCAGCCCCGGACAGGGGTGGAAGAGGAACACTGAAGCTTTCTTT.

This clone was recorded a few times. This rearrangement joins TRBV7-9 to TRBJ1-3; no clear D. V was clipped by 0 bases and J by 0 bases, with 9 bases between them. The CDR3 contains 16 residues. Germline lookup yields CDR1 SEHNR and CDR2 FQNEAQ (reference sequence). CDR3 in amino acids: CASSLAAVTSGNTIYF. DNA for the CDR3: TGTGCCAGCAGCTTAGCCGCAGTCACCTCTGGAAACACCATATATTTT.

This clone was recorded many times. The chain combines TRBV9 with TRBJ2-7; 9 bases agree with TRBD1. The CDR3 length is 14 residues. Germline V CDR1 and CDR2: SGDLS, YYNGEE. With V trimmed by 4 bases and J by 6 bases, 8 bases remained unmatched. This CDR3 reads CASSRGTGLAEQYF. For the CDR3, the DNA is TGTGCCAGCAGCCGCGGGACAGGGTTAGCCGAGCAGTACTTC.

This clone was seen a handful of times. The chain has TRBV18 and TRBJ1-1; TRBD1 agrees at 8 bases. Germline values: CDR1 KGHSH, CDR2 LQKENI. The trim removed 4 bases at V and 1 base at J, leaving 2 bases unmatched. This CDR3 region has 14 residues. This chain's CDR3 is CASSHDRGNTEAFF. CDR3 bases: TGTGCCAGCTCACACGACAGGGGGAACACTGAAGCTTTCTTT.

This clone was picked up a small number of times. CDR3 nucleotides: TGTGCCAGCAGCTTCCGGGGGGGCTACACCTTC. Translated: CASSFRGGYTF. This chain joins TRBV7-3 and TRBJ1-2, with D possibly being TRBD1 (5 bases). V was clipped by 3 bases and J by 8 bases, with 7 bases between them. Germline V CDR1 and CDR2: SGHTA, FQGTGA. This CDR3 spans 11 amino acids.

The table lists this clone with a few counts. This chain connects TRBV7-2 to TRBJ1-4, with TRBD1 as a possible D gene (5 bases). V lost 5 bases, J lost 12 bases, and 22 bases lay in between. CDR1 is SGHTA, CDR2 FQGNSA, per germline. This CDR3 contains 15 residues. CDR3 bases: TGTGCCAGCAGCCCACCCGGGACTGCTAGTGAGGAACTGTTTTTT. It translates to CASSPPGTASEELFF.

This clone was observed a handful of times. V gene TRBV27 combines with J gene TRBJ2-3; maybe TRBD2 (5 bases). CDR1 and CDR2 from the germline V gene are MNHEY and SMNVEV (reference sequence). Trimming removed 6 bases from V and 2 bases from J, with 15 bases in between. The CDR3 is 15 amino acids. This CDR3 is CASSPQDLNTDTQYF. In DNA, the CDR3 is TGTGCCAGCAGCCCCCAGGACTTAAACACAGATACGCAGTATTTT.

The V call is TRBV4-3, the J call TRBJ2-6, with a weak D call TRBD1 (6 bases). Germline V gives CDR1 LGHNA, CDR2 YSLEER. V was cut by 0 bases and J by 4 bases, with 13 bases left in between. The CDR3 extends over 17 amino acids. In nucleotides, the CDR3 is TGCGCCAGCAGCCAAGATACGGCAGGGGAGGGGGCCAACGTCCTGACTTTC. Translated: CASSQDTAGEGANVLTF.

In this sample, this clone turned up a few times. V gene TRBV15 combines with J gene TRBJ2-5; possibly TRBD2 for D (7 bases). The CDR3 runs to 16 residues. V was shortened by 5 bases and J by 1 base, with 17 bases between the two germline ends. Germline loops: CDR1 LNHNV, CDR2 YYDKDF (reference sequence). In DNA form, the CDR3 reads TGTGCCACCAGCTTTGGGGGGGCGCGGCGCCAAGAGACCCAGTACTTC. This sequence encodes CATSFGGARRQETQYF.

V and J are TRBV19 and TRBJ1-2; D is ambiguous. Germline CDR1 LNHDA, CDR2 SQIVND (reference sequence). The germline V and J ends were trimmed by 0 bases and 8 bases, with 10 bases remaining between them. This CDR3 region has 13 residues. The chain's CDR3 is CASSIDTRRGYTF. The CDR3 DNA is TGTGCCAGTAGTATAGACACCCGGAGAGGCTACACCTTC.

This clone occurred a few times. The chain recombines TRBV15 with TRBJ1-4; TRBD1 agrees at 7 bases. This CDR3 is 15 amino acids long. CDR1 and CDR2 (germline): LNHNV, YYDKDF (reference sequence). J lost 7 bases, V lost 4 bases, and 9 bases had no gene match. The CDR3 loop is CATSIATGSAEKLFF. The CDR3 coding sequence is TGTGCCACCAGCATAGCGACAGGGAGCGCTGAAAAACTGTTTTTT. The full variable domain, with the rest looked up from reference TRBV15 and TRBJ1-4, is DAMVIQNPRYQVTQFGKPVTLSCSQTLNHNVMYWYQQKSSQAPKLLFHYYDKDFNNEADTPDNFQSRRPNTSFCFLDIRSPGLGDTAMYLCATSIATGSAEKLFFGSGTQLSVL.

This clone was detected a few times. The chain uses TRBV10-3 and TRBJ1-6; possibly TRBD1 for D (6 bases). From germline, CDR1 is ENHRY and CDR2 SYGVKD. The germline V and J ends were trimmed by 3 bases and 7 bases, with 13 bases remaining between them. The CDR3 has 15 residues. The chain's CDR3 is CAISEGGEMNSPLHF. In nucleotides, the CDR3 is TGTGCCATCAGTGAAGGGGGGGAGATGAATTCACCCCTCCACTTT.

The chain is built from TRBV5-4 and TRBJ2-1; TRBD2 matches at 10 bases. Trimming at V came to 3 bases and at J to 2 bases, leaving 5 bases not matched to a gene. Germline-derived CDR1 and CDR2 are SGHNT and YYREEE (reference sequence). The CDR3 covers 16 residues. In DNA form, the CDR3 reads TGTGCCAGCAGCTCTCAGCGGGAGGGACCCTACAATGAGCAGTTCTTC. It codes for CASSSQREGPYNEQFF.